The 27 T cell receptor beta chains below all came from one sample that was sequenced in a study of T cell responses to AZD1222 COVID-19 vaccine. Produced via immunoSEQ multiplex PCR; TCRdb's table is partial and in-frame only. The sample holds 130,000 or so clones, roughly nine tenths seen once. This material consisted of peripheral blood, taken 28 days after the second AZD1222 dose. These receptors originate from an adult who received the AZD1222 COVID-19 vaccine.

CDR3 bases: TGTGCCAGCACCACTATGTCAGCTGGGGCCAAAAACATTCAGTACTTC. Translation gives CASTTMSAGAKNIQYF. The rearrangement links TRBV27 to TRBJ2-4; D uncertain. The V end lost 7 bases, the J end lost 1 base, and 17 bases lay between the germline ends. This CDR3 contains 16 residues. Per the germline V gene, CDR1 is MNHEY and CDR2 is SMNVEV (reference sequence).

This sequence joins TRBV3-1 (or the pseudogene TRBV3-2) and TRBJ1-2; weak D call: TRBD1 (5 bases). CDR3 length equals 18 residues. Trimming took off 5 bases at V and 1 base at J, with 23 bases between the two ends. Germline CDR1 reads LGHDT; CDR2 reads YNNKEL (reference sequence). Written as DNA, the CDR3 is TGTGCCAGCAGCAGGCACGGGACGGACCAAATATATAACTATGGCTACACCTTC. Translated, it gives CASSRHGTDQIYNYGYTF.

The genes are TRBV18 and TRBJ1-6, with D possibly being TRBD1 (5 bases). The V end was cut by 3 bases, the J end by 7 bases, with 19 bases between. Germline V lookup: CDR1 KGHSH, CDR2 LQKENI. The CDR3 covers 17 residues. As DNA, the CDR3 is TGTGCCAGCTCACCCACGCCGGGGACGGGGGGAAATTCACCCCTCCACTTT. Amino acid sequence: CASSPTPGTGGNSPLHF.

This sequence joins TRBV5-1 and TRBJ2-5, with a tentative D call TRBD2 (6 bases). Between the trimmed V and J ends, which lost 4 bases and 5 bases, there was a span of 18 bases. This CDR3 spans 15 amino acids. Per germline, CDR1 SGHRS and CDR2 YFSETQ. The CDR3 DNA sequence: TGCGCCAGCAGCCTGGAGGGCTTATATGGGGAGACCCAGTACTTC. It codes for CASSLEGLYGETQYF.

This clone appeared once. The chain carries TRBV20-1 and TRBJ1-4; 7 nucleotides agree with TRBD1. This CDR3 is 15 amino acids long. V was pared by 3 bases and J by 7 bases, with 11 bases of the junction left unmatched. Germline V gene lookup returns CDR1 DFQATT and CDR2 SNEGSKA (reference sequence). CDR3 in DNA: TGCAGTGCTAGTGGGACAGCGGTTGGGGGTGAAAAACTGTTTTTT. It translates to CSASGTAVGGEKLFF.

The chain employs TRBV5-8 and TRBJ1-5; 9 bases agree with TRBD1. The V and J ends lost 6 bases and 1 base, in that order; junction bases with no gene match: 5. The length of the CDR3 is 15 residues. Germline assignment: CDR1 SGHTS and CDR2 YDEGEE. This CDR3 reads CASTGQGRSNQPQHF. The CDR3 DNA reads as TGTGCCAGCACGGGACAGGGCCGCAGCAATCAGCCCCAGCATTTT.

V usage is TRBV4-3 and J usage is TRBJ1-2; D uncertain. CDR1 is LGHNA, CDR2 YSLEER, per germline. The CDR3 is made up of 15 amino acids. The V and J ends lost 0 bases and 4 bases respectively, with 12 bases between them. CDR3 bases: TGCGCCAGCAGCCAAGATCGTAGTCAACCCTATGGCTACACCTTC. It specifies CASSQDRSQPYGYTF.

The rearrangement joins TRBV6-5 to TRBJ2-5; 7 positions match TRBD2. The germline CDR1 and CDR2 sequences are MNHEY and SVGAGI. The CDR3 loop spans 16 amino acids. The ends lost 0 bases at V and 4 bases at J; junction bases unmatched: 8. CDR3 sequence (DNA): TGTGCCAGCAGTTACTCCAGCGGGACCTCCGGAGAGACCCAGTACTTC. Protein product: CASSYSSGTSGETQYF.

The gene calls are TRBV19 and TRBJ2-3; no definite D call. The CDR3 has 13 amino acids. V dropped 3 bases and J dropped 2 bases, with 6 bases sitting between them. The V gene's germline CDR1 is LNHDA and CDR2 SQIVND (reference sequence). CDR3 coding DNA: TGTGCCAGTAGTATGCGGCACACAGATACGCAGTATTTT. Translating it yields CASSMRHTDTQYF.

This sequence joins TRBV14 and TRBJ1-6; tentative D call: TRBD1 (6 bases). Germline assignment: CDR1 SGHDN and CDR2 FVKESK. CDR3 length: 20 residues. V shed 0 bases and J shed 0 bases, with 18 bases lying between them. The CDR3 DNA is TGTGCCAGCAGCCAAGAATACAGGGAACGGGGAAGCTCCTATAATTCACCCCTCCACTTT. Translated, it gives CASSQEYRERGSSYNSPLHF.

The chain carries TRBV7-2 and TRBJ1-3, with D possibly matching TRBD1 (6 bases). The germline gives CDR1 SGHTA, CDR2 FQGNSA. This CDR3 is 15 amino acids long. V lost 5 bases and J lost 4, with 15 bases in between. The CDR3 coding sequence is TGTGCCAGCAGCACACAGGGAACGGGGGGAAACACCATATATTTT. Amino acids: CASSTQGTGGNTIYF.

The rearrangement uses TRBV3-1 (or the pseudogene TRBV3-2) and TRBJ1-2; D is uncertain. V shed 4 bases and J shed 0 bases, with 9 bases lying between them. The CDR3 spans 14 residues. CDR1 LGHDT and CDR2 YNNKEL come from the germline V gene (reference sequence). The CDR3 region has the DNA TGTGCCAGCAGCCGGGCAGCGTCTAACTATGGCTACACCTTC. Protein: CASSRAASNYGYTF.

The chain recombines TRBV7-2 with TRBJ1-2, with 7 nucleotides matching TRBD1. Germline-derived CDR1 and CDR2 are SGHTA and FQGNSA. This CDR3 spans 13 amino acids. J lost 3 bases, V lost 5 bases, and 3 bases had no gene match. CDR3: CASSLGTDYGYTF. As DNA, the CDR3 is TGTGCCAGCAGCCTCGGGACAGACTATGGCTACACCTTC.

The chain combines TRBV5-1 with TRBJ1-4; 7 nucleotides match TRBD1. The CDR3 runs 13 residues. In germline, CDR1 is SGHRS, CDR2 YFSETQ. With 7 bases clipped from V and 5 bases from J, the junction kept 5 bases outside the gene matches. This CDR3 is CASAPGQNEKLFF. CDR3 nucleotide sequence: TGCGCCAGCGCCCCGGGACAGAATGAAAAACTGTTTTTT. Supplemented by reference TRBV5-1 and TRBJ1-4, the full variable domain reads KAGVTQTPRYLIKTRGQQVTLSCSPISGHRSVSWYQQTPGQGLQFLFEYFSETQRNKGNFPGRFSGRQFSNSRSEMNVSTLELGDSALYLCASAPGQNEKLFFGSGTQLSVL.

The chain couples TRBV6-6 to TRBJ1-1; no clear D. In germline, CDR1 is MNHNY, CDR2 SVGAGI (reference sequence). Trimming shortened V by 7 bases and J by 1 base, and 10 bases separated the two germline ends. This CDR3 region has 13 residues. CDR3 sequence (DNA): TGTGCCAGCAAAGGCAACGAGAACACTGAAGCTTTCTTT. Amino acids: CASKGNENTEAFF.

This CDR3 reads CASSQVYGANVLTF. In nucleotides, the CDR3 is TGCGCCAGCAGCCAAGTTTATGGGGCCAACGTCCTGACTTTC. This chain connects TRBV4-3 to TRBJ2-6; D not certain. Germline CDR1 reads LGHNA; CDR2 reads YSLEER. V was shortened by 1 base and J by 3 bases, with 4 bases between the two germline ends. The CDR3 loop spans 14 amino acids.

The chain uses TRBV7-2 and TRBJ1-1; D gene unclear. CDR3 length equals 13 residues. V was pared by 8 bases and J by 1 base, with 11 bases between. Germline V gives CDR1 SGHTA, CDR2 FQGNSA. The CDR3 sequence is CASSDFPNTEAFF. CDR3 bases: TGTGCCAGCTCAGACTTTCCGAACACTGAAGCTTTCTTT.

V usage is TRBV5-1 and J usage is TRBJ1-1; perhaps TRBD1 as D (5 bases). Germline lookup yields CDR1 SGHRS and CDR2 YFSETQ. The CDR3 spans 16 residues. Trimming cost V 3 bases and J 1 base, with 16 bases left between them. The CDR3 reads CASSSGTGSWNTEAFF. CDR3 sequence (DNA): TGCGCCAGCAGCTCCGGGACTGGGAGTTGGAACACTGAAGCTTTCTTT. Full variable domain (missing parts from reference TRBV5-1 and TRBJ1-1): KAGVTQTPRYLIKTRGQQVTLSCSPISGHRSVSWYQQTPGQGLQFLFEYFSETQRNKGNFPGRFSGRQFSNSRSEMNVSTLELGDSALYLCASSSGTGSWNTEAFFGQGTRLTVV.

The chain has TRBV12-3 or TRBV12-4 and TRBJ2-2; D is possibly TRBD2 (6 bases). The CDR3 covers 13 residues. V lost 4 bases to trimming and J lost 4 bases, with 7 bases between them. CDR3 amino acids: CASSWDFTGELFF. The CDR3 DNA sequence: TGTGCCAGCAGTTGGGACTTCACCGGGGAGCTGTTTTTT.

The chain carries TRBV5-1 and TRBJ2-7; maybe TRBD2 (6 bases). Looked up from germline, CDR1 is SGHRS and CDR2 is YFSETQ. Trimming removed 3 bases at V and 0 bases at J, with 10 bases between. The CDR3 spans 14 residues. DNA of the CDR3: TGCGCCAGCAGCTCCCGGGACTCCTCCTACGAGCAGTACTTC. It is translated as CASSSRDSSYEQYF.

In its sample, this clone was seen once. The chain links TRBV3-1 (or the pseudogene TRBV3-2) to TRBJ1-2, with D unresolved. The CDR3 sequence is 18 residues long. Deletions cut 0 bases from V and 4 bases from J, with 21 bases between. From germline, CDR1 is LGHDT and CDR2 YNNKEL (reference sequence). The CDR3 loop reads CASSQDLAVTSTSYGYTF. The CDR3 DNA reads as TGTGCCAGCAGCCAAGATCTTGCAGTGACCTCAACCTCCTATGGCTACACCTTC.

J is TRBJ1-2 and V is TRBV19, with D possibly matching TRBD1 (5 bases). Trimming left V 4 bases short and J 2 bases short, with 8 bases between. The CDR3 is made up of 13 amino acids. Germline V gives CDR1 LNHDA, CDR2 SQIVND (reference sequence). The CDR3 protein is CASSRDRNYGYTF. CDR3 DNA: TGTGCCAGTAGTAGAGACAGAAACTATGGCTACACCTTC.

The chain carries TRBV14 and TRBJ1-1; D is undetermined. Germline V lookup: CDR1 SGHDN, CDR2 FVKESK. V lost 3 bases to trimming and J lost 5 bases, with 7 bases between them. The CDR3 runs to 12 residues. CDR3 region: CASSHGRTEAFF. CDR3 nucleotide sequence: TGTGCCAGCAGCCACGGGAGGACTGAAGCTTTCTTT.

The V gene is TRBV10-2, the J gene TRBJ1-1; 8 positions match TRBD1. The CDR3 runs 14 residues. With 5 bases clipped from V and 1 base from J, the junction kept 3 bases outside the gene matches. The germline V gene encodes CDR1 WSHSY and CDR2 SAAADI. The CDR3 bases are TGCGCCAGCAGTCAGACAGGGGAGAACACTGAAGCTTTCTTT. As protein: CASSQTGENTEAFF.

The chain has TRBV7-8 and TRBJ2-1; 11 positions match TRBD2. Losses at the gene ends were 5 bases for V and 3 bases for J; bases not matched to a gene: 9. This CDR3 contains 17 residues. In germline, CDR1 is SGHVS, CDR2 FQNEAQ. For the CDR3, the DNA is TGTGCCAGCAGCCTGAATAGCGGGGGGGCCGGCTACAATGAGCAGTTCTTC. Amino acids: CASSLNSGGAGYNEQFF.

This CDR3 reads CASSRDIQAFF. The CDR3 DNA sequence: TGTGCCAGCAGCCGGGATATACAGGCTTTCTTT. The V and J genes are TRBV5-6 and TRBJ1-1; D is uncertain. CDR3 size: 11 residues. CDR1 is SGHDT, CDR2 YYEEEE, per germline. Between the trimmed V and J ends, which lost 4 bases and 11 bases, there was a span of 12 bases. The full variable domain, completed using reference TRBV5-6 and TRBJ1-1, is DAGVTQSPTHLIKTRGQQVTLRCSPKSGHDTVSWYQQALGQGPQFIFQYYEEEERQRGNFPDRFSGHQFPNYSSELNVNALLLGDSALYLCASSRDIQAFFGQGTRLTVV.

J is TRBJ1-6 and V is TRBV6-6, with 7 bases aligning to TRBD1. J was trimmed by 8 bases and V by 9 bases; bases with no gene match: 7. CDR3 length: 13 residues. Germline loops: CDR1 MNHNY, CDR2 SVGAGI (reference sequence). CDR3 DNA: TGTGCCAGTCAAACAGGGGAATATTCACCCCTCCACTTT. Residues: CASQTGEYSPLHF.